Below, 31 T cell receptor beta chains from the same sample are listed, as sequenced in a study of blood T cell repertoires in COVID-19. Here immunoSEQ multiplex PCR was the method, and the copy in TCRdb shows in-frame clones only, minus some. The sample comprises some 83,000 clones, about four fifths of which are singletons, and 44% rests with the top ten. The specimen was peripheral blood. The source of these receptors is a man older than 75 with acute or convalescent COVID-19.

The rearrangement links TRBV6-2 or TRBV6-3 to TRBJ1-5; D unresolved. V gave up 2 bases and J gave up 4 bases, with 9 bases separating them. CDR3 size: 14 residues. Germline CDR1 and CDR2: MNHEY and SVGEGT. CDR3 bases: TGTGCCAGCAGTTACGCCACAGTTAATCAGCCCCAGCATTTT. Its protein product is CASSYATVNQPQHF.

The V call is TRBV10-1, the J call TRBJ2-5, with 10 bases lining up with TRBD1. The CDR3 is 19 residues long. Germline lookup yields CDR1 WNHNN and CDR2 SYGVQD (reference sequence). J gave up 4 bases and V 0 bases, and 14 bases lay outside the gene matches. This CDR3 reads CASSESGTPGQGIRETQYF. The CDR3 DNA reads TGCGCCAGCAGTGAGTCGGGGACGCCGGGACAGGGGATTAGAGAGACCCAGTACTTC.

V is TRBV19 and J is TRBJ2-1; 11 nucleotides align to TRBD2. From germline, CDR1 is LNHDA and CDR2 SQIVND (reference sequence). This CDR3 spans 15 amino acids. Trimming cost V 1 base and J 4 bases; bases outside gene matches: 0. The CDR3 protein is CASSIGTSGYNEQFF. The CDR3 region has the DNA TGTGCCAGTAGTATAGGGACTAGCGGGTACAATGAGCAGTTCTTC.

J is TRBJ2-5 and V is TRBV24-1; TRBD2 might be the D (5 bases). V lost 4 bases, J lost 5 bases, and 16 bases lay in between. In germline, CDR1 is KGHDR, CDR2 SFDVKD. This CDR3 region has 15 residues. CDR3 sequence: CATSETQGPGETQYF. The CDR3 coding sequence is TGTGCCACCAGTGAAACTCAAGGCCCGGGGGAGACCCAGTACTTC.

This sequence joins TRBV6-1 and TRBJ1-2; the D is unclear. The V end lost 0 bases, the J end lost 4 bases, and 12 bases lay between the germline ends. This CDR3 region has 15 residues. The germline V gene encodes CDR1 MNHNS and CDR2 SASEGT. CDR3: CASSEAMSLGYGYTF. CDR3 sequence (DNA): TGTGCCAGCAGTGAAGCGATGAGCCTCGGCTATGGCTACACCTTC.

The V gene is TRBV5-8, the J gene TRBJ2-7, with TRBD1 matching 10 bases. V was clipped by 4 bases and J by 2 bases; unmatched bases: 9. Looked up from germline, CDR1 is SGHTS and CDR2 is YDEGEE. This CDR3 has 16 residues. The CDR3 protein is CASSNWDRGNAYEQYF. The DNA for the CDR3 is TGTGCCAGCAGCAACTGGGACAGGGGCAACGCCTACGAGCAGTACTTC.

This clone was observed a handful of times. The rearrangement links TRBV28 to TRBJ2-7, with 7 nucleotides matching TRBD1. The CDR3 extends over 14 amino acids. Germline-derived CDR1 and CDR2 are MDHEN and SYDVKM. J was trimmed by 9 bases and V by 2 bases; bases with no gene match: 10. The CDR3 DNA sequence: TGTGCCAGCAGTTTAATTGGGACAGTGGACGGGCAGTACTTC. Amino acids: CASSLIGTVDGQYF.

The genes are TRBV6-5 and TRBJ2-7; 7 positions match TRBD1. This CDR3 has 14 amino acids. Germline CDR1 is MNHEY and CDR2 is SVGAGI. V was clipped by 4 bases and J by 1 base; unmatched bases: 4. CDR3 DNA sequence: TGTGCCAGCAGTTCGGACAGGTTTTCCTACGAGCAGTACTTC. The encoded protein is CASSSDRFSYEQYF.

In DNA form, the CDR3 reads TGTGCCAGCAGCCTGAGTGCGACAGGGGGCTACACTGAAGCTTTCTTT. As protein: CASSLSATGGYTEAFF. This chain connects TRBV11-1 to TRBJ1-1; 10 nucleotides agree with TRBD1. V dropped 5 bases and J dropped 3; count of bases not matched to a gene: 9. CDR3 size: 16 residues. CDR1 SGHAT and CDR2 FQDESV come from the germline V gene (reference sequence).

This chain connects TRBV30 to TRBJ1-1; D ambiguous. Trimming stripped 0 bases from V and 4 bases from J, with 15 bases between. Germline V gives CDR1 GTSNPN, CDR2 SVGIG (reference sequence). The length of the CDR3 is 15 residues. The CDR3 DNA reads TGTGCCTGGAGTGTAGGGAGGGTTACGAGCACTGAAGCTTTCTTT. Translated: CAWSVGRVTSTEAFF.

The V call is TRBV3-1 (or the pseudogene TRBV3-2), the J call TRBJ2-1, with 9 bases aligning to TRBD2. V lost 5 bases, J lost 7 bases, and 12 bases stayed unmatched. The CDR3 totals 16 residues. Germline V CDR1 and CDR2: LGHDT, YNNKEL (reference sequence). The CDR3 DNA reads TGTGCCAGCAGCTCCTCTCGTTTTAGCGGGAGAAATGAGCAGTTCTTC. Its translation: CASSSSRFSGRNEQFF.

The V gene is TRBV28, the J gene TRBJ1-2; D gene unclear. Trimming shortened V by 6 bases and J by 0 bases, and 11 bases separated the two germline ends. The CDR3 extends over 14 amino acids. CDR1 and CDR2 from the germline V gene are MDHEN and SYDVKM. CDR3 sequence (DNA): TGTGCCAGCAGGCCCGGCGGCCCTAACTATGGCTACACCTTC. This codes for CASRPGGPNYGYTF.

The rearrangement links TRBV6-5 to TRBJ2-7; 7 nucleotides align to TRBD2. The CDR3 is 14 amino acids. The germline V gene has CDR1 MNHEY and CDR2 SVGAGI. The junction had 8 bases not matched to a gene; V was cut back by 8 bases and J by 1 base. CDR3 loop: CASRSLGGSYEQYF. In DNA form, the CDR3 reads TGTGCCAGCCGCAGCCTCGGGGGGTCCTACGAGCAGTACTTC.

The rearrangement joins TRBV11-2 to TRBJ2-2; TRBD1 is a possible D gene (6 bases). CDR3 length: 15 residues. Germline-derived CDR1 and CDR2 are SGHAT and FQNNGV. V was clipped by 2 bases and J by 4 bases, with 11 bases between them. As DNA, the CDR3 is TGTGCCAGCAGCTTACCAGGGGCGGCCACCGGGGAGCTGTTTTTT. Translation: CASSLPGAATGELFF.

The gene calls are TRBV6-5 and TRBJ2-1, with D maybe TRBD2 (5 bases). This CDR3 has 15 amino acids. From germline, CDR1 is MNHEY and CDR2 SVGAGI. Trimming took off 11 bases at V and 9 bases at J, with 26 bases between the two ends. CDR3 DNA: TGTGCCTGCGGCCAGAGGGAAGCGATGTTCGTTGAGCAGTTCTTC. Encoded protein: CACGQREAMFVEQFF.

CDR3 loop: CASSERQGYGYTF. The CDR3 DNA reads TGTGCCAGCAGTGAAAGACAGGGGTATGGCTACACCTTC. V gene TRBV2 combines with J gene TRBJ1-2; 8 bases are a match to TRBD1. The germline V gene has CDR1 SNHLY and CDR2 FYNNEI. V was pared by 2 bases and J by 5 bases, with 1 base of the junction left unmatched. The length of the CDR3 is 13 residues.

This clone has only a few counts. CDR3 nucleotides: TGTGCCAGTAGTACAGGGGTAGGAAGTTACGAGCAGTACTTC. Its protein product is CASSTGVGSYEQYF. The chain links TRBV19 to TRBJ2-7; D is perhaps TRBD1 (6 bases). V was cut by 4 bases and J by 4 bases, with 14 bases left in between. This CDR3 spans 14 amino acids. CDR1 is LNHDA, CDR2 SQIVND, per germline (reference sequence). The full variable domain, rest sourced from reference TRBV19 and TRBJ2-7, is DGGITQSPKYLFRKEGQNVTLSCEQNLNHDAMYWYRQDPGQGLRLIYYSQIVNDFQKGDIAEGYSVSREKKESFPLTVTSAQKNPTAFYLCASSTGVGSYEQYFGPGTRLTVT.

CDR3: CASSSWTGQKETQYF. The CDR3 DNA sequence: TGTGCCAGCAGCTCTTGGACAGGTCAAAAGGAGACCCAGTACTTC. The chain recombines TRBV7-6 with TRBJ2-5; TRBD1 agrees at 7 bases. The V gene's germline CDR1 is SGHVS and CDR2 FNYEAQ. The CDR3 sequence is 15 residues long. Trimming took 4 bases from V and 5 from J; bases not matched to a gene: 10.

The chain joins TRBV7-9 to TRBJ1-6; 7 nucleotides align to TRBD1. Germline lookup yields CDR1 SEHNR and CDR2 FQNEAQ (reference sequence). The CDR3 length is 15 residues. J gave up 6 bases and V 5 bases, and 7 bases lay outside the gene matches. The CDR3 nucleotides are TGTGCCAGCAGCCCCGGGACAGTACCTAATTCACCCCTCCACTTT. Encoded protein: CASSPGTVPNSPLHF.

The chain has TRBV5-1 and TRBJ2-2; TRBD1 agrees at 8 bases. V lost 4 bases and J lost 3; bases outside the gene matches: 8. Germline CDR1 reads SGHRS; CDR2 reads YFSETQ. The CDR3 extends over 16 amino acids. CDR3 sequence: CASSAPATGDTGELFF. The CDR3 DNA reads TGCGCCAGCAGCGCGCCGGCGACAGGGGACACCGGGGAGCTGTTTTTT.

This sequence joins TRBV29-1 and TRBJ1-2; 9 bases are shared with TRBD1. Germline V gene lookup returns CDR1 SQVTM and CDR2 ANQGSEA. The CDR3 totals 15 residues. The trim removed 6 bases at V and 6 bases at J, leaving 14 bases unmatched. The CDR3 DNA reads as TGCAGCGTCTTCAAACAGGGACAGGGAAGTCATGGCTACACCTTC. Protein product: CSVFKQGQGSHGYTF.

The chain uses TRBV19 and TRBJ1-5, with TRBD1 identical over 10 bases. Germline CDR1 LNHDA, CDR2 SQIVND (reference sequence). After removal of 7 bases from V and 3 bases from J, the junction contained 9 bases not matched to a gene. The CDR3 sequence is 16 residues long. DNA for the CDR3: TGTGCCAGTACCCCACTGACAGGGGGCCTCAATCAGCCCCAGCATTTT. The encoded protein is CASTPLTGGLNQPQHF.

This clone was recorded once. The rearrangement uses TRBV18 and TRBJ1-1; no clear D. V lost 1 base and J lost 1, with 7 bases in between. The CDR3 runs 14 residues. From germline, CDR1 is KGHSH and CDR2 LQKENI. The DNA for the CDR3 is TGTGCCAGCTCACCACTGGCAGAGAACACTGAAGCTTTCTTT. Translation: CASSPLAENTEAFF.

The chain carries TRBV4-1 and TRBJ2-7, with 12 bases that match TRBD2. J lost 4 bases, V lost 1 base, and 8 bases had no gene match. This CDR3 spans 17 amino acids. Germline V gene data show CDR1 as MGHRA and CDR2 as YSYEKL. The CDR3 region has the DNA TGCGCCAGCAGCCAAGTACTTATGACTAGCGGGAGTTACGAGCAGTACTTC. Encoded protein: CASSQVLMTSGSYEQYF.

This chain joins TRBV11-2 and TRBJ2-7; D not resolved. Trimming shortened V by 0 bases and J by 0 bases, and 6 bases separated the two germline ends. CDR1 SGHAT and CDR2 FQNNGV come from the germline V gene. This CDR3 has 14 residues. The DNA of the CDR3 is TGTGCCAGCAGCTTAGAGGTTAGCTCCTACGAGCAGTACTTC. Its protein is CASSLEVSSYEQYF.

The chain carries TRBV29-1 and TRBJ2-5; 7 bases match TRBD2. Germline V lookup: CDR1 SQVTM, CDR2 ANQGSEA. The CDR3 consists of 13 residues. V lost 4 bases and J lost 0; bases outside the gene matches: 2. CDR3 DNA sequence: TGCAGCGTTGTTCGGGGGGACCAAGAGACCCAGTACTTC. Translated, it gives CSVVRGDQETQYF.

The CDR3 region is CASTGGFKTYEQYF. In DNA, the CDR3 is TGTGCCAGCACTGGCGGGTTTAAGACCTACGAGCAGTACTTC. The chain couples TRBV2 to TRBJ2-7; possibly TRBD2 for D (5 bases). Trimming shortened V by 7 bases and J by 2 bases, and 15 bases separated the two germline ends. The CDR3 is made up of 14 amino acids. The germline V gene has CDR1 SNHLY and CDR2 FYNNEI.

For the CDR3, the DNA is TGTGCCACCAGTGATTCCTACAGGGGTCTACAGCCCCAGCATTTT. Its translation is CATSDSYRGLQPQHF. The chain links TRBV24-1 to TRBJ1-5; the match to TRBD1 covers 7 bases. Germline values: CDR1 KGHDR, CDR2 SFDVKD. The CDR3 is made up of 15 amino acids. J gave up 7 bases and V 2 bases, and 7 bases lay outside the gene matches.

CDR3 amino acids: CASSEQGGKLFF. The CDR3 DNA follows: TGTGCCAGCAGTGAGCAGGGAGGAAAACTGTTTTTT. V and J are TRBV6-1 and TRBJ1-4; possible D gene TRBD1, 5 bases. Germline V gene lookup returns CDR1 MNHNS and CDR2 SASEGT. The V and J ends lost 3 bases and 10 bases respectively, with 9 bases between them. CDR3 length: 12 amino acids.

This chain uses TRBV6-6 with TRBJ1-1; 7 bases align to TRBD1. The CDR3 contains 15 residues. From germline, CDR1 is MNHNY and CDR2 SVGAGI (reference sequence). Losses at the gene ends were 6 bases for V and 0 bases for J; bases not matched to a gene: 7. CDR3 residues: CASRPGTALNTEAFF. CDR3 DNA: TGTGCCAGCAGACCAGGGACAGCTTTGAACACTGAAGCTTTCTTT.

This chain uses TRBV28 with TRBJ2-2, with a weak D call TRBD2 (6 bases). This CDR3 spans 13 amino acids. Trimming stripped 10 bases from V and 6 bases from J, with 15 bases between. Germline V gives CDR1 MDHEN, CDR2 SYDVKM. This chain's CDR3 is CATARLDAGELFF. In nucleotides, the CDR3 is TGTGCCACCGCACGACTAGATGCCGGGGAGCTGTTTTTT.